Given below is one T cell receptor (beta chain) in context. Antigen unknown. This sample stems from a study of post-analysis software for immune sequencing data. Prepared TCR beta cDNA libraries contained unique molecular identifiers. TCRdb passed the PCR reads through MiXCR, listing each CDR3 protein once. The sample holds about 430,000 distinct CDR3 sequences, approximately 39% seen once. This CDR3 contains 11 residues. V lost 8 bases and J lost 7, with 11 bases in between. Germline V gene data show CDR1 as SGHTA and CDR2 as FQGNSA. Findings and caveats of the study: With TRBV5-6, TRBV5-1 and TRBV20-1 included, 5 or 6 TRBV segments were more frequent in patients than in controls.

The chain uses TRBV7-2 and TRBJ1-2; D remains unclear. The clonotype was recovered from a girl aged 2 to 9 with multiple sclerosis. The sequenced sample was blood. CDR3 nucleotide sequence: TGTGCCAGCGCCAGGTTGTTTGGCTACACCTTC. Translated, it gives CASARLFGYTF.